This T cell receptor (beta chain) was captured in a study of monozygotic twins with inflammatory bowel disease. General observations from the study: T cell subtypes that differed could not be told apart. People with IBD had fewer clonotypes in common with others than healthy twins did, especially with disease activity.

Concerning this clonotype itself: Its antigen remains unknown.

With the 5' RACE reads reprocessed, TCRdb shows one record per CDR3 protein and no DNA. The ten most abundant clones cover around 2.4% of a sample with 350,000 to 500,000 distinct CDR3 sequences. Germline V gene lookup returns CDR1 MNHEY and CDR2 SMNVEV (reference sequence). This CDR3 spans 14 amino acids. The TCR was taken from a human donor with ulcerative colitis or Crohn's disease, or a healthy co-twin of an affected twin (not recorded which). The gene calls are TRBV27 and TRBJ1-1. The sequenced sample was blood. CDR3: CASSWAGTNTEAFF.